The clone carrying this T cell receptor (beta chain) was observed a single time. As handled by the study authors: Reference gene primer amplification gave estimated nucleated cell counts. The protocol was immunoSEQ multiplex PCR, while the TCRdb copy is restricted to in-frame clones and leaves out a portion. V, J and clone size derive from that table, while D and trimming were established from the DNA sequence. The sample carries about 120,000 clones, over 75% recorded once. The sample comes from a study of blood T cell repertoires in COVID-19. As for the study in general: The study drew acute and convalescent COVID-19 samples from the United States, Italy and Spain. PBMCs, B-cell-depleted T cells, or T cells provided the cDNA or gDNA that made up the material.

Deletions cut 3 bases from V and 0 bases from J, with 15 bases between. This CDR3 has 17 residues. Germline-derived CDR1 and CDR2 are SNHLY and FYNNEI. Sequenced: peripheral blood. This sequence joins TRBV2 and TRBJ2-1; D gene ambiguous. The receptor's source is a man older than 75 with active or convalescent COVID-19. The CDR3 here is CASSDPHVASSYNEQFF. The CDR3 DNA sequence: TGTGCCAGCAGTGACCCCCACGTTGCGAGCTCCTACAATGAGCAGTTCTTC.